The TCR beta chain described here comes from a study of blood T cell repertoires in COVID-19. Per the authors' pipeline: Amplification of reference gene primers provided the estimated nucleated cell counts. Sequencing was performed with immunoSEQ multiplex PCR; in TCRdb, only in-frame clones are kept and a portion is missing. V and J calls and clone size follow that table, whereas D and trimming were derived from the DNA. The data show 65,000 to 75,000 clones, 80% seen once. The count of this clone is one. The sequence derives from a human donor in a cohort sampled during active COVID-19. The sequencing sample was made of peripheral blood.

The CDR3 coding sequence is TGTGCCAGCAGCCAAGATCCCCCAGGCCTCTCTGGGGCCAACGTCCTGACTTTC. Amino acid sequence: CASSQDPPGLSGANVLTF. This chain connects TRBV3-1 (or the pseudogene TRBV3-2) to TRBJ2-6; D gene uncertain. V was cut by 0 bases and J by 0 bases, with 12 bases left in between. CDR1 is LGHDT and CDR2 is YNNKEL in the germline V gene (reference sequence). This CDR3 region has 18 residues.